This T cell receptor (beta chain) stems from a study of blood T cell repertoires in COVID-19. How the authors handled the data: Using reference gene primer amplification, nucleated cell counts were estimated. Measured with immunoSEQ multiplex PCR; TCRdb has only the in-frame clones, and not every one. The D gene and trimming were derived from the DNA, and the V and J assignments and clone size from that table. The table records around 240,000 clones, roughly 88% of them present only once. In this sample, this clone turned up once. This CDR3 region has 13 residues. Germline V gene data show CDR1 as SGHTA and CDR2 as FQGNSA. The ends were cut back, 5 bases at V and 1 base at J, with 8 bases in the middle.

The sample taken for sequencing was PBMCs or T cells enriched from blood (not recorded which). The rearrangement uses TRBV7-2 and TRBJ1-1; D is perhaps TRBD1 (5 bases). The sequence came from a woman between 45 and 60 years old who had recovered from COVID-19. The CDR3 nucleotides read TGTGCCAGCAGCGGGGGAGGGAACACTGAAGCTTTCTTT. Its translation: CASSGGGNTEAFF.